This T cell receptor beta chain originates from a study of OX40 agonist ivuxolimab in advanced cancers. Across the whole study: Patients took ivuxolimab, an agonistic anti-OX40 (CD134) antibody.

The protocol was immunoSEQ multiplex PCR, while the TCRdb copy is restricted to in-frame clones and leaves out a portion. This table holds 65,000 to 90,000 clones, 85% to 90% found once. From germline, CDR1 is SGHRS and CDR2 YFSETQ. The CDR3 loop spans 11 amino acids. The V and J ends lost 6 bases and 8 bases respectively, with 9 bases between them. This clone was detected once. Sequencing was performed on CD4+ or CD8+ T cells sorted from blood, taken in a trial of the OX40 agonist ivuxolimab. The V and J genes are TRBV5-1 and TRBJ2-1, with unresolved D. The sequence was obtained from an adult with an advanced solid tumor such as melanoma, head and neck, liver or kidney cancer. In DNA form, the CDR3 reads TGCGCCAGCACTCAGAAGTATGAGCAGTTCTTC. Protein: CASTQKYEQFF.